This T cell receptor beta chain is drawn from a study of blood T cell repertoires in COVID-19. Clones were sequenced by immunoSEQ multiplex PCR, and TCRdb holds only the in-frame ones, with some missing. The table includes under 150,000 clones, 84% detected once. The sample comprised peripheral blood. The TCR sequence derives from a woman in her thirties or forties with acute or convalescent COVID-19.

CDR3 sequence: CASNRGICQPQHF. The CDR3 DNA is TGCGCCAGCAATAGGGGGATTTGTCAGCCCCAGCATTTT. The rearrangement joins TRBV23-1 to TRBJ1-5; D might be TRBD1 (6 bases). TRBV23-1 is annotated as an ORF whose role is uncertain. V lost 7 bases and J lost 6, with 13 bases in between. The CDR3 spans 13 residues.